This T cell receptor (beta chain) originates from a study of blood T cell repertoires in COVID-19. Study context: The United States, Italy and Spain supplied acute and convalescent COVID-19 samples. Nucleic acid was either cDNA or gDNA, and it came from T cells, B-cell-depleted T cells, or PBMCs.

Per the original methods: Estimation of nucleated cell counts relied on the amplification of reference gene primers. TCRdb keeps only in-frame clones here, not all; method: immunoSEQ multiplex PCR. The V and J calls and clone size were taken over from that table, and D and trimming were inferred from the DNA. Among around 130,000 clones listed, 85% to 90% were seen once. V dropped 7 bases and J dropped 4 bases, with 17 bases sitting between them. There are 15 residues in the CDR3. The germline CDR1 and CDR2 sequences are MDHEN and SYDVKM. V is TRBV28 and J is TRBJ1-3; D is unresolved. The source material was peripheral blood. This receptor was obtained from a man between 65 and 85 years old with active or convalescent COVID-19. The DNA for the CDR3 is TGTGCCAGCAACCCCACGGACGGGAGGGGAAACACCATATATTTT. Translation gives CASNPTDGRGNTIYF.